This T cell receptor (beta chain) was documented in a study of T-cell reconstitution after alpha-beta-depleted transplantation in children. Between the trimmed V and J ends, which lost 4 bases and 4 bases, there was a span of 11 bases. Germline V gives CDR1 DFQATT, CDR2 SNEGSKA (reference sequence). The CDR3 is made up of 12 amino acids. Unique molecular identifiers featured in how the TCRbeta library was prepared. Each CDR3 protein is one row after TCRdb ran MiXCR on the PCR reads. The profile shows 250,000 to 350,000 distinct CDR3 sequences, 9.5% to 10% of them singletons. There are a few counts of this clonotype.

The J gene is TRBJ2-7, the V gene TRBV20-1; no clear D. This specimen was PBMCs from the stem cell graft donor, taken from the stem cell graft. The receptor's source is a human donor who donated a stem cell graft to a child with SCID. The CDR3, as DNA: TGCAGTGCTAAAAACGGACCATACGAGCAGTACTTC. Residues: CSAKNGPYEQYF.